The entry below describes one T cell receptor beta chain. What it recognizes is unknown. This CDR3 is 18 amino acids long. Trimming removed 8 bases from V and 3 bases from J; junction bases left unmatched: 21. Looked up from germline, CDR1 is WNHNN and CDR2 is SYGVQD (reference sequence). In the PCR, 60 Vbeta and 13 Jbeta primers were used. Sequencing used immunoSEQ multiplex PCR; TCRdb keeps in-frame clones, though not all of them. There are 150,000 to 200,000 clones in the sample; approximately 80% occur only once, and around 2.4% lies in the top ten. The sample belongs to a study of cytomegalovirus exposure and HLA in healthy donors. Study-wide results and limits: Listed as cytomegalovirus-associated were over 150 TCR beta chains. Immune exposure information available was restricted to CMV serostatus. In a later analysis, V- and J-gene trimming of beta chains associated with a DCLRE1C missense variant, replicated independently. In a later analysis, specific HLA alleles were associated with around 17,000 TCR beta sequences at a 0.05 false discovery rate.

The chain combines TRBV10-1 with TRBJ1-1; 7 bases are a match to TRBD1. The source material was PBMCs. The sequence derives from a woman aged 25 to 39 in good health and CMV-seronegative. Written as DNA, the CDR3 is TGCGCCAGCGATATGGACAGGATCGGTAAGATTGTGGACACTGAAGCTTTCTTT. Translated, it gives CASDMDRIGKIVDTEAFF.